This TCR beta chain was retrieved from a study of T cell responses to AZD1222 COVID-19 vaccine. Measured with immunoSEQ multiplex PCR; TCRdb has only the in-frame clones, and not every one. The sample has 150,000 to 180,000 clones; 85% to 90% are singletons. As regards this clone: The antigen remains unidentified.

V lost 2 bases to trimming and J lost 4 bases, with 15 bases between them. CDR3 length: 16 residues. Germline V gene data show CDR1 as MNHEY and CDR2 as SVGAGI. Findings of the study overall: Reportedly, nearly half of unique spike TCRs recognized epitopes outside B.1.351/B.1.1.7 mutations. Sampled repertoires all dated from after the peak T cell response.

The receptor's source is an adult in good health. This specimen consisted of peripheral blood, obtained on day 0 of MenACWY control vaccination. The rearrangement joins TRBV6-5 to TRBJ2-4; D may match TRBD1 or TRBD2 (5 bases each). CDR3 in DNA: TGTGCCAGCAGTTACGCCCGGGACGGGGCGAAAAACATTCAGTACTTC. This gives the protein CASSYARDGAKNIQYF.